This TCR beta chain was identified during a study of blood T cell repertoires in COVID-19. As originally analysed: Estimation of nucleated cell counts was performed using reference gene primer amplification. Libraries were prepared by immunoSEQ multiplex PCR; TCRdb keeps only in-frame clonotypes and omits some of them. The D gene and trimming were derived from the DNA, and the V and J assignments and clone size from that table. The repertoire holds hundreds of thousands of clones, with 87% as singletons. The sequence derives from a woman aged 18-29 years who had recovered from COVID-19. Sequenced: peripheral blood.

The CDR3 sequence: CASSPLTSGLLNEQFF. CDR3 coding DNA: TGTGCCAGCAGCCCCCTGACTAGCGGCTTACTCAATGAGCAGTTCTTC. The chain combines TRBV7-9 with TRBJ2-1; 9 bases line up with TRBD2. The CDR3 length is 16 residues. The germline gives CDR1 SEHNR, CDR2 FQNEAQ (reference sequence). V trimming: 5 bases; J trimming: 6 bases; junction bases outside the gene matches: 11.